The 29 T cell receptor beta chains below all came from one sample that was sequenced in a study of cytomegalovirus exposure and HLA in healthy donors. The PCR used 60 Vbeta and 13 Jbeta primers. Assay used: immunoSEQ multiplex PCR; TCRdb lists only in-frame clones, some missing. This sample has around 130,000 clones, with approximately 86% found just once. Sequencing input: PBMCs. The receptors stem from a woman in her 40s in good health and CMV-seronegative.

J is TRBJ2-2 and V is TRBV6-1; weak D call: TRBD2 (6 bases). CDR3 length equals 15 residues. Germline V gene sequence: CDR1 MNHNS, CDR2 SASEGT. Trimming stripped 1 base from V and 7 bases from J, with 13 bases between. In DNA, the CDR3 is TGTGCCAGCAGTGAAGGGCTAGCGATTGGCGGGGAGCTGTTTTTT. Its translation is CASSEGLAIGGELFF.

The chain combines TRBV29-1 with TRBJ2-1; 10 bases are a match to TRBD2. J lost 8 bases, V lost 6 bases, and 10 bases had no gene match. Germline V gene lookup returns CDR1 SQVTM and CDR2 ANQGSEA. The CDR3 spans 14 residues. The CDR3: CSVDILAGRHEQFF. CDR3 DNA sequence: TGCAGCGTCGATATACTAGCGGGACGACATGAGCAGTTCTTC.

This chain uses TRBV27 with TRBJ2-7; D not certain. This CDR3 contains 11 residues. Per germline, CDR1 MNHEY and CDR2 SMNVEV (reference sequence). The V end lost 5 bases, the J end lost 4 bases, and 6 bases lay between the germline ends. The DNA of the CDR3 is TGTGCCAGCAGTCCCGGGTACGAGCAGTACTTC. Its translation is CASSPGYEQYF.

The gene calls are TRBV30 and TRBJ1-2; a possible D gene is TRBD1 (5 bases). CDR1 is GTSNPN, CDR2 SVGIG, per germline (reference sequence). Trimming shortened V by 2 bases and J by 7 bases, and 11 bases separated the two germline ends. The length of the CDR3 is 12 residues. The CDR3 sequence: CAWSYRQIGYTF. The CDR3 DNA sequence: TGTGCCTGGAGTTACAGACAGATTGGCTACACCTTC.

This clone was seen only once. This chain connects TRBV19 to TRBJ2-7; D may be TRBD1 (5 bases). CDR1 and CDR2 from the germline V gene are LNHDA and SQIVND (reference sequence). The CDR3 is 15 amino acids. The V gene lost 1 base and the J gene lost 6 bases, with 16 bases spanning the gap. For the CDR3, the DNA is TGTGCCAGTAGTATAGCGGACACCGGTTTGGTCGAGCAGTACTTC. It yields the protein CASSIADTGLVEQYF.

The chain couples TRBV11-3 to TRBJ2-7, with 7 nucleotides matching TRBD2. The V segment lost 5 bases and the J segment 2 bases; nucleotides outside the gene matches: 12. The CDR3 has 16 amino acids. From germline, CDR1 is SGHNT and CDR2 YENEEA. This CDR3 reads CASSPWGRGEAYEQYF. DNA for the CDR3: TGTGCCAGCAGCCCCTGGGGGAGGGGAGAAGCCTACGAGCAGTACTTC.

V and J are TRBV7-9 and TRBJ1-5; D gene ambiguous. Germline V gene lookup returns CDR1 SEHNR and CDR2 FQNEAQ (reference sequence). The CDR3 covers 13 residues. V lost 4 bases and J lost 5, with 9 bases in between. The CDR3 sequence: CASSSREDQPQHF. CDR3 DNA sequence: TGTGCCAGCAGCTCCCGGGAGGATCAGCCCCAGCATTTT.

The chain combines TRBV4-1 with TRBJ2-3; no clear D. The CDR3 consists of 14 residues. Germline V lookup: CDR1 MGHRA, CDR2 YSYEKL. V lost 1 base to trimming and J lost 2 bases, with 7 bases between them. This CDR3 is CASSQVKSTDTQYF. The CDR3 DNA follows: TGCGCCAGCAGCCAAGTTAAATCCACAGATACGCAGTATTTT.

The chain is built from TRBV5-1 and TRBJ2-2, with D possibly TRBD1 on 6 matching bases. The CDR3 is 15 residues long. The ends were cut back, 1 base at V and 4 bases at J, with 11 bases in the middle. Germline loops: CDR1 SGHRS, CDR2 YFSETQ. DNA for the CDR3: TGCGCCAGCAGCTTGCAACAGGGACCCACCGGGGAGCTGTTTTTT. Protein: CASSLQQGPTGELFF.

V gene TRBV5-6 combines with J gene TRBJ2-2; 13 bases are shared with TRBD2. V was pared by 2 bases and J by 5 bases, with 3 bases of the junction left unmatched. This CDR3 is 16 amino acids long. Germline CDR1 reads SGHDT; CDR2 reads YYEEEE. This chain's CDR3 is CASSFGLAGATGELFF. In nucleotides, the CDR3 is TGTGCCAGCAGCTTTGGACTAGCGGGAGCGACCGGGGAGCTGTTTTTT.

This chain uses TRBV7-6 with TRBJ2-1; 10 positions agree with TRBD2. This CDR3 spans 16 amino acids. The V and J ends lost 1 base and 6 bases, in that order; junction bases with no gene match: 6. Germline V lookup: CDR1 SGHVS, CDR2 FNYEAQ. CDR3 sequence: CASSLEGLAVRNEQFF. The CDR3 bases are TGTGCCAGCAGCTTAGAAGGACTAGCGGTCCGCAATGAGCAGTTCTTC.

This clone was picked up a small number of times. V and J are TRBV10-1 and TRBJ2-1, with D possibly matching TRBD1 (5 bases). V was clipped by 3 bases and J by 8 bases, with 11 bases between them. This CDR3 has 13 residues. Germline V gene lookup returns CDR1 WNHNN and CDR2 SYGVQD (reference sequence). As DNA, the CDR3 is TGCGCCAGCAGTGAAGGGGTAAGGGATGAGCAGTTCTTC. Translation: CASSEGVRDEQFF.

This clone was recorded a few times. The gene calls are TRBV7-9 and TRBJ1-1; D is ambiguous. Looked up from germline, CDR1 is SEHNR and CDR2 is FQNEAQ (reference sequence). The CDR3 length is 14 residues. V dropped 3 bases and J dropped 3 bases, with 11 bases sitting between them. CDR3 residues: CASSFGVGYTEAFF. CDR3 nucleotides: TGTGCCAGCAGCTTCGGGGTGGGGTACACTGAAGCTTTCTTT.

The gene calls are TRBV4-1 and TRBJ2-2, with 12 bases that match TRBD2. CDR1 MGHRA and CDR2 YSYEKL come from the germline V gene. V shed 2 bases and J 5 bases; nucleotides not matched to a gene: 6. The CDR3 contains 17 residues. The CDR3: CASSQLTSGSGTGELFF. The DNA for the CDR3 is TGCGCCAGCAGCCAACTGACTAGCGGGAGCGGTACCGGGGAGCTGTTTTTT.

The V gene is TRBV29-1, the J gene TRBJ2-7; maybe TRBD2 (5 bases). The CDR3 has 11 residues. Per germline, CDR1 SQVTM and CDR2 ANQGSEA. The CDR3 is CAGCNSYEQYF. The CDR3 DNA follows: TGCGCGGGTTGCAACTCCTACGAGCAGTACTTC.

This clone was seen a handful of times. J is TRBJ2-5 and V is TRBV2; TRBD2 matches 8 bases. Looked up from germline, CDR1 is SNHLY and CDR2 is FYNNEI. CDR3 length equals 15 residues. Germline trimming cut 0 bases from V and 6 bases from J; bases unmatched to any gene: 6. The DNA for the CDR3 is TGTGCCAGCAGTGAAGCGTTGGCGGGAGGCCAGACCCAGTACTTC. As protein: CASSEALAGGQTQYF. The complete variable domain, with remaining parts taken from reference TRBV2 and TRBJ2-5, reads EPEVTQTPSHQVTQMGQEVILRCVPISNHLYFYWYRQILGQKVEFLVSFYNNEISEKSEIFDDQFSVERPDGSNFTLKIRSTKLEDSAMYFCASSEALAGGQTQYFGPGTRLLVL.

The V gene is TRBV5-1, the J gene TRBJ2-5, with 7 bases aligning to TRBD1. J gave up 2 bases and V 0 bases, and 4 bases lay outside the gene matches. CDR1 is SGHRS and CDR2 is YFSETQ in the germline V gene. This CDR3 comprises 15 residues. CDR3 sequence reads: CASSLGTGDQETQYF. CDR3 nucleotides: TGCGCCAGCAGCTTGGGCACAGGGGATCAAGAGACCCAGTACTTC.

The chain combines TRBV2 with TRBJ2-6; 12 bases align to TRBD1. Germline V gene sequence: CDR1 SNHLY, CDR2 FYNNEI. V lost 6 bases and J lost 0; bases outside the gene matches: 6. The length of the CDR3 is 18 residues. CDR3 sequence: CASRGTGGLSSGANVLTF. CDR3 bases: TGTGCCAGCAGAGGGACAGGGGGCCTTAGCTCTGGGGCCAACGTCCTGACTTTC.

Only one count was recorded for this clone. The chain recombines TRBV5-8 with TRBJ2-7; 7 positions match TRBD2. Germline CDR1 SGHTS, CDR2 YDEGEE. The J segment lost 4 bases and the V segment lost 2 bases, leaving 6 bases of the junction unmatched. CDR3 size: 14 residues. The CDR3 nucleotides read TGTGCCAGCAGCTTACTCGGGAGGTCGTACGAGCAGTACTTC. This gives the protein CASSLLGRSYEQYF.

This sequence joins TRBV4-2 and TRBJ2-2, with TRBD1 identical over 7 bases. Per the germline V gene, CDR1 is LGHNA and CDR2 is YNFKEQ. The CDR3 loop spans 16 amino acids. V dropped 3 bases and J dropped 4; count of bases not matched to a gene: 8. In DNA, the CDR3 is TGTGCCAGCAGCCAGCCGACAGGGAGTCTCACCGGGGAGCTGTTTTTT. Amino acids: CASSQPTGSLTGELFF.

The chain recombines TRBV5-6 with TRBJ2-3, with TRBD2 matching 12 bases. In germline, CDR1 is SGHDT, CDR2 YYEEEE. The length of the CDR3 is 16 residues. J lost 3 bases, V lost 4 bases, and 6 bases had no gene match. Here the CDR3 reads CASSLAGGPVTDTQYF. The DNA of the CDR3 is TGTGCCAGCAGCCTAGCGGGAGGGCCTGTTACAGATACGCAGTATTTT.

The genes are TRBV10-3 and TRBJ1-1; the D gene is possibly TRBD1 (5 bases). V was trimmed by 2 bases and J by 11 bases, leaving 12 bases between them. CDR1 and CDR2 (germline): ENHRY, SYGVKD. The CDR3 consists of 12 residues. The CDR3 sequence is CAISEMGQAAFF. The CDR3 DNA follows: TGTGCCATCAGTGAGATGGGGCAGGCGGCTTTCTTT.

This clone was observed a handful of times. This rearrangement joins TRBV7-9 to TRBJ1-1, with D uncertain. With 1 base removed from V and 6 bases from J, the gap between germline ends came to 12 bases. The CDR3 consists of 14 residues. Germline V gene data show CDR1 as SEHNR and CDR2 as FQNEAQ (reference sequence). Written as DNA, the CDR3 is TGTGCCAGCAGCTTAGTGTCGGGAATCGCTGAAGCTTTCTTT. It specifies CASSLVSGIAEAFF.

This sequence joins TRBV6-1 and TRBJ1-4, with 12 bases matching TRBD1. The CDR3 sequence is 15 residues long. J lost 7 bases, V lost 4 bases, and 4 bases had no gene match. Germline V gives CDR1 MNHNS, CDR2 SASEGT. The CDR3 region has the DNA TGTGCCAGCAGTGGATGGGACAGGGGGCGTGAAAAACTGTTTTTT. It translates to CASSGWDRGREKLFF.

Here the CDR3 DNA reads TGTGCCAGCAGCTTTGGACTAGCGGAACAAGCCGCCACCGGGGAGCTGTTTTTT. Translation gives CASSFGLAEQAATGELFF. The rearrangement uses TRBV5-4 and TRBJ2-2; 10 nucleotides match TRBD2. CDR3 length: 18 residues. The V and J ends lost 2 bases and 4 bases, in that order; junction bases with no gene match: 11. Germline V gives CDR1 SGHNT, CDR2 YYREEE (reference sequence).

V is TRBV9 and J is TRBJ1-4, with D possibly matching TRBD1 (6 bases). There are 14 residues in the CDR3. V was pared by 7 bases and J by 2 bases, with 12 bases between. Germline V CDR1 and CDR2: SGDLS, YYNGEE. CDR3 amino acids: CASGYGQTNEKLFF. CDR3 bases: TGTGCCAGCGGTTACGGACAGACTAATGAAAAACTGTTTTTT.

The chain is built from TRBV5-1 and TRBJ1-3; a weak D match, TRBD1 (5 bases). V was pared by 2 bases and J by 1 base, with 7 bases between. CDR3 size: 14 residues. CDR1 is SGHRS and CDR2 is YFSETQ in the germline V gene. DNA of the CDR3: TGCGCCAGCAGCTTACAGGAGTCTGGAAACACCATATATTTT. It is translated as CASSLQESGNTIYF.

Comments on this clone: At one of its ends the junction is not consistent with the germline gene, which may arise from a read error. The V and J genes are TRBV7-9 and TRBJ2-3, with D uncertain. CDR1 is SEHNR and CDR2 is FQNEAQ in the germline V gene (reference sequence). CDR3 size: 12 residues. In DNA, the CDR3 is TGTGCCAGCGGCTTATCGGCAGATACGCAGTATTTT. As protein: CASGLSADTQYF.

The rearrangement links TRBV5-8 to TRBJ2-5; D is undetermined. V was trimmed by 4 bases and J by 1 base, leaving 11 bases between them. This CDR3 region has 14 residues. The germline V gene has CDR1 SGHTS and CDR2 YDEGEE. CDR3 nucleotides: TGTGCCAGCAGCCTTCACGGTATCCAAGAGACCCAGTACTTC. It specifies CASSLHGIQETQYF.